The 30 T cell receptor beta chains in this list originate from one sample, sequenced in a study of cytomegalovirus exposure and HLA in healthy donors. Both 60 Vbeta primers and 13 Jbeta primers went into the PCR. Generated by immunoSEQ multiplex PCR, the TCRdb table keeps only in-frame clones and is missing some. The sample yields fewer than 200,000 clones, approximately 78% seen once. The sample comprised PBMCs. The receptors here all came from a woman aged 18-35 years in good health and CMV-seronegative.

The gene calls are TRBV4-3 and TRBJ1-2; 7 positions match TRBD1. The CDR3 sequence is 14 residues long. Trimming at V came to 4 bases and at J to 3 bases, leaving 5 bases not matched to a gene. Germline V gene data show CDR1 as LGHNA and CDR2 as YSLEER. The CDR3 DNA reads as TGCGCCAGCAGCCCCGGGACAGCTGACTATGGCTACACCTTC. This codes for CASSPGTADYGYTF.

The gene calls are TRBV2 and TRBJ2-3; D is perhaps TRBD2 (6 bases). V was shortened by 5 bases and J by 2 bases, with 11 bases between the two germline ends. This CDR3 region has 14 residues. Per germline, CDR1 SNHLY and CDR2 FYNNEI. The CDR3: CASSQLAVTDTQYF. The CDR3 DNA follows: TGTGCCAGCAGTCAACTAGCCGTCACAGATACGCAGTATTTT. The entire variable domain, with the rest obtained from reference TRBV2 and TRBJ2-3, is as follows: EPEVTQTPSHQVTQMGQEVILRCVPISNHLYFYWYRQILGQKVEFLVSFYNNEISEKSEIFDDQFSVERPDGSNFTLKIRSTKLEDSAMYFCASSQLAVTDTQYFGPGTRLTVL.

The chain is built from TRBV28 and TRBJ2-7; TRBD1 is a possible D gene (8 bases). Trimming shortened V by 5 bases and J by 5 bases, and 13 bases separated the two germline ends. Germline V gene lookup returns CDR1 MDHEN and CDR2 SYDVKM. CDR3 length: 13 amino acids. CDR3 sequence reads: CASSQGAGDEQYF. The CDR3 DNA follows: TGTGCCAGCAGTCAGGGGGCGGGGGACGAGCAGTACTTC.

The rearrangement uses TRBV29-1 and TRBJ1-1, with unresolved D. Germline CDR1 and CDR2: SQVTM and ANQGSEA. Trimming shortened V by 7 bases and J by 1 base, and 13 bases separated the two germline ends. The CDR3 has 13 residues. The CDR3 region is CSGTQSQNTEAFF. The CDR3 DNA sequence: TGCAGCGGCACACAGTCCCAGAACACTGAAGCTTTCTTT.

The chain carries TRBV10-2 and TRBJ2-7; 9 positions match TRBD2. Germline CDR1 WSHSY, CDR2 SAAADI. The CDR3 has 16 amino acids. V lost 3 bases and J lost 5; bases outside the gene matches: 11. The CDR3 bases are TGCGCCAGCAGTGATCTAGCGGGGCCCACTGAGGACGAGCAGTACTTC. Translating it yields CASSDLAGPTEDEQYF.

The chain combines TRBV28 with TRBJ2-3; TRBD1 matches at 9 bases. In germline, CDR1 is MDHEN, CDR2 SYDVKM. CDR3 length: 15 residues. The junction had 8 bases not matched to a gene; V was cut back by 5 bases and J by 5 bases. Here the CDR3 reads CASSRPRTGVDTQYF. The CDR3 DNA follows: TGTGCCAGCAGTCGGCCTAGGACAGGGGTAGATACGCAGTATTTT.

The chain combines TRBV14 with TRBJ2-7; D is perhaps TRBD1 (5 bases). The V end lost 1 base, the J end lost 4 bases, and 17 bases lay between the germline ends. CDR1 is SGHDN and CDR2 is FVKESK in the germline V gene. The CDR3 is 16 residues long. CDR3 coding DNA: TGTGCCAGCAGCCAAGGAGGTAGGGGATTGGGATACGAGCAGTACTTC. It encodes CASSQGGRGLGYEQYF.

This clone was counted once. This sequence joins TRBV28 and TRBJ2-5; D perhaps matches TRBD2 (6 bases). The V and J ends lost 2 bases and 2 bases respectively, with 18 bases between them. The germline V gene has CDR1 MDHEN and CDR2 SYDVKM. The CDR3 is 17 amino acids. The CDR3 sequence: CASSLRLGRDFQETQYF. In DNA form, the CDR3 reads TGTGCCAGCAGTTTACGCTTAGGCAGGGACTTTCAAGAGACCCAGTACTTC.

The V gene is TRBV28, the J gene TRBJ2-7; 8 bases fit TRBD2. This CDR3 is 14 amino acids long. The germline V gene encodes CDR1 MDHEN and CDR2 SYDVKM. The junction had 3 bases not matched to a gene; V was cut back by 5 bases and J by 0 bases. CDR3 residues: CASSPTSDSYEQYF. In DNA form, the CDR3 reads TGTGCCAGCAGTCCGACTAGCGACTCCTACGAGCAGTACTTC.

This clone has a handful of counts. This chain connects TRBV12-5 to TRBJ2-7; 8 bases map to TRBD1. J was trimmed by 3 bases and V by 5 bases; bases with no gene match: 6. Germline lookup yields CDR1 LGHNT and CDR2 FRNRAP. The CDR3 is made up of 14 amino acids. CDR3 DNA: TGTGCTAGTGGTCCCATGGACAGGGTCTACGAGCAGTACTTC. Protein sequence: CASGPMDRVYEQYF.

The chain joins TRBV10-3 to TRBJ2-7, with 8 bases aligning to TRBD1. The germline V gene encodes CDR1 ENHRY and CDR2 SYGVKD. The CDR3 sequence is 14 residues long. V shed 6 bases and J 0 bases; nucleotides not matched to a gene: 4. The CDR3 spells CAISPGTGSYEQYF. The CDR3 bases are TGTGCCATCAGCCCGGGGACAGGCTCCTACGAGCAGTACTTC.

The chain combines TRBV4-1 with TRBJ2-7, with TRBD1 matching over 8 bases. This CDR3 spans 15 amino acids. CDR1 and CDR2 from the germline V gene are MGHRA and YSYEKL. The junction had 10 bases not matched to a gene; V was cut back by 4 bases and J by 5 bases. The CDR3 DNA is TGCGCCAGCAGCCCGATGACAGGGGTCTGGAACGAGCAGTACTTC. Translating it yields CASSPMTGVWNEQYF.

The chain couples TRBV28 to TRBJ1-1; maybe TRBD1 (6 bases). CDR3 length: 12 amino acids. CDR1 MDHEN and CDR2 SYDVKM come from the germline V gene. Trimming removed 1 base from V and 11 bases from J, with 11 bases in between. This chain's CDR3 is CASSLSTGRAFF. CDR3 DNA: TGTGCCAGCAGTTTATCGACAGGTCGGGCTTTCTTT.

The V gene is TRBV2, the J gene TRBJ2-2; 12 positions agree with TRBD2. Trimming cost V 6 bases and J 5 bases; bases outside gene matches: 4. Germline CDR1 SNHLY, CDR2 FYNNEI. The CDR3 has 15 amino acids. The CDR3 DNA reads TGTGCCAGCAGGCGGACTAGCGGGATGACCGGGGAGCTGTTTTTT. This encodes CASRRTSGMTGELFF.

This clone appeared a single time. The chain joins TRBV28 to TRBJ2-7; the D is unclear. CDR3 length: 14 amino acids. Per germline, CDR1 MDHEN and CDR2 SYDVKM. Between the trimmed V and J ends, which lost 3 bases and 3 bases, there was a span of 12 bases. Here the CDR3 DNA reads TGTGCCAGCAGTTTTGGAGACCGGGTCTACGAGCAGTACTTC. Its translation: CASSFGDRVYEQYF.

This chain uses TRBV28 with TRBJ1-5; no reliable D call. CDR3 size: 15 residues. Germline V CDR1 and CDR2: MDHEN, SYDVKM. V was trimmed by 3 bases and J by 0 bases, leaving 9 bases between them. This chain's CDR3 is CASSFGSYSNQPQHF. The CDR3, as DNA: TGTGCCAGCAGTTTCGGGAGTTATAGCAATCAGCCCCAGCATTTT.

This clone came up once. The sample contains more than one DNA sequence encoding this CDR3. The chain is built from TRBV28 and TRBJ2-5, with 12 nucleotides matching TRBD2. This CDR3 is 15 amino acids long. The V gene end was trimmed by 3 bases and the J gene end by 5 bases; junction bases not matched to a gene: 4. CDR1 and CDR2 (germline): MDHEN, SYDVKM. CDR3 in amino acids: CASSFGLAGRETQYF. CDR3 coding DNA: TGTGCCAGCAGTTTTGGACTAGCGGGGCGGGAGACCCAGTACTTC.

V gene TRBV5-1 combines with J gene TRBJ2-5; tentatively, D is TRBD2 (7 bases). Trimming left V 0 bases short and J 1 base short, with 19 bases between. The CDR3 runs 18 residues. In germline, CDR1 is SGHRS, CDR2 YFSETQ. In DNA form, the CDR3 reads TGCGCCAGCAGCTTGGGTTTCGGGCAGGGAGGGGGCCAAGAGACCCAGTACTTC. It is translated as CASSLGFGQGGGQETQYF.

The chain has TRBV7-2 and TRBJ2-7; tentatively, D is TRBD2 (5 bases). CDR1 and CDR2 (germline): SGHTA, FQGNSA. V was pared by 5 bases and J by 4 bases, with 18 bases between. The CDR3 contains 15 residues. The CDR3 coding sequence is TGTGCCAGCAGCCTGGAGGCTAGAGGTCGGTACGAGCAGTACTTC. Translating gives CASSLEARGRYEQYF.

The chain uses TRBV7-3 and TRBJ2-3, with D maybe TRBD2 (6 bases). The CDR3 has 16 amino acids. Germline V gene lookup returns CDR1 SGHTA and CDR2 FQGTGA. Trimming cost V 5 bases and J 0 bases, with 15 bases left between them. Here the CDR3 DNA reads TGTGCCAGCAGCCCCCAGGCTAGCGCGAGCACAGATACGCAGTATTTT. This gives the protein CASSPQASASTDTQYF.

The table lists this clone with a few counts. CDR3 residues: CASSHIAEETQYF. In DNA form, the CDR3 reads TGTGCCAGCAGCCATATAGCGGAAGAGACCCAGTACTTC. The V gene is TRBV4-2, the J gene TRBJ2-5, with D maybe TRBD2 (6 bases). This CDR3 spans 13 amino acids. Germline V gene lookup returns CDR1 LGHNA and CDR2 YNFKEQ. V was pared by 3 bases and J by 3 bases, with 8 bases between.

The chain has TRBV5-1 and TRBJ1-5; D not resolved. Per germline, CDR1 SGHRS and CDR2 YFSETQ. The CDR3 has 14 amino acids. Trimming pared 0 bases from V and 6 bases from J, leaving 10 bases between. CDR3 nucleotides: TGCGCCAGCAGCTTGGGCGGGGAGCTTCAGCCCCAGCATTTT. It specifies CASSLGGELQPQHF.

The rearrangement links TRBV30 to TRBJ2-3; 10 bases map to TRBD2. Germline-derived CDR1 and CDR2 are GTSNPN and SVGIG (reference sequence). The V and J ends lost 0 bases and 3 bases, in that order; junction bases with no gene match: 3. This CDR3 region has 15 residues. The CDR3 DNA reads as TGTGCCTGGAGTGTTCAAGCGGGAGGGACAGATACGCAGTATTTT. Translating gives CAWSVQAGGTDTQYF. The whole variable domain, remainder taken from reference TRBV30 and TRBJ2-3, is SQTIHQWPATLVQPVGSPLSLECTVEGTSNPNLYWYRQAAGRGLQLLFYSVGIGQISSEVPQNLSASRPQDRQFILSSKKLLLSDSGFYLCAWSVQAGGTDTQYFGPGTRLTVL.

This sequence joins TRBV15 and TRBJ1-5; D possibly corresponds to TRBD1 (6 bases). Germline-derived CDR1 and CDR2 are LNHNV and YYDKDF (reference sequence). Trimming stripped 4 bases from V and 7 bases from J, with 17 bases between. The CDR3 consists of 15 residues. The chain's CDR3 is CATSTKPGGAQPQHF. The DNA of the CDR3 is TGTGCCACCAGCACTAAACCGGGGGGCGCGCAGCCCCAGCATTTT.

This clone was picked up one time. The V gene is TRBV2, the J gene TRBJ1-5; the match to TRBD1 covers 10 bases. CDR1 SNHLY and CDR2 FYNNEI come from the germline V gene. The CDR3 loop spans 15 amino acids. V gave up 6 bases and J gave up 5 bases; unmatched junction bases: 7. In DNA, the CDR3 is TGTGCCAGCAGGATAGGGACAGGGGTAGATCAGCCCCAGCATTTT. Translated: CASRIGTGVDQPQHF.

J is TRBJ2-7 and V is TRBV7-8, with TRBD2 matching over 7 bases. CDR1 SGHVS and CDR2 FQNEAQ come from the germline V gene. The CDR3 contains 13 residues. With 2 bases clipped from V and 6 bases from J, the junction kept 4 bases outside the gene matches. CDR3 in DNA: TGTGCCAGCAGCTTACGGGGGAGGGTCGAGCAGTACTTC. Protein product: CASSLRGRVEQYF.

The chain links TRBV2 to TRBJ1-2; D is undetermined. V was trimmed by 0 bases and J by 4 bases, leaving 9 bases between them. The CDR3 is 14 residues long. The germline gives CDR1 SNHLY, CDR2 FYNNEI. The CDR3 reads CASSEARTVYGYTF. In nucleotides, the CDR3 is TGTGCCAGCAGTGAAGCGCGTACGGTCTATGGCTACACCTTC.

The CDR3 region is CASSLRLAVYNEQFF. Here the CDR3 DNA reads TGTGCCAGCAGCTTACGGCTAGCGGTTTACAATGAGCAGTTCTTC. V gene TRBV7-2 combines with J gene TRBJ2-1; TRBD2 agrees at 7 bases. The germline V gene has CDR1 SGHTA and CDR2 FQGNSA. V shed 2 bases, J shed 4 bases, and the junction held 5 bases outside the gene matches. CDR3 length: 15 residues.

The chain joins TRBV7-3 to TRBJ2-1; 7 bases agree with TRBD2. This CDR3 is 13 amino acids long. The trim removed 8 bases at V and 7 bases at J, leaving 8 bases unmatched. Germline lookup yields CDR1 SGHTA and CDR2 FQGTGA. CDR3: CASREAPGNEQFF. DNA for the CDR3: TGTGCCAGCCGGGAGGCGCCGGGGAATGAGCAGTTCTTC.

This chain uses TRBV30 with TRBJ2-7; TRBD1 is a possible D gene (7 bases). From germline, CDR1 is GTSNPN and CDR2 SVGIG (reference sequence). V lost 3 bases to trimming and J lost 7 bases, with 19 bases between them. The CDR3 loop spans 14 amino acids. CDR3 coding DNA: TGTGCCTGGAGGTGGGCAGGGGGGTCTAGGGAGCAGTACTTC. Translated, it gives CAWRWAGGSREQYF.